This T cell receptor beta chain derives from a study of neurological immune-mediated disorders. This clonotype was detected many times. The antigen is unknown. Findings and limits, study-wide: Phylogenetically, 18 of 34 multiple sclerosis patients' repertoires fell into one related-CDR3 cluster, a possible signature. HTLV-1-associated myelopathy showed the most TCR clonal expansion; multiple sclerosis the least, below healthy controls. Association of the multiple sclerosis repertoire cluster with clinical or MRI features was not observed for any feature.

The method for making cDNA was 5'RACE, and it used 10-nucleotide random UMIs. TCRdb fed the 5' RACE reads into MiXCR, producing one record per CDR3 protein. The table has roughly 60,000 distinct CDR3 sequences, 3% to 4% seen once; the top ten hold about 3%. The CDR3 spans 12 residues. Germline values: CDR1 ENHRY, CDR2 SYGVKD. Trimming cost V 6 bases and J 5 bases, with 10 bases left between them. The chain uses TRBV10-3 and TRBJ1-1; D is undetermined. This TCR derives from a woman aged 30 to 39 with multiple sclerosis. The material sequenced was PBMCs. The CDR3 is CAISSVRTEAFF. The CDR3 DNA follows: TGTGCCATCAGCAGTGTGAGGACTGAAGCTTTCTTT.